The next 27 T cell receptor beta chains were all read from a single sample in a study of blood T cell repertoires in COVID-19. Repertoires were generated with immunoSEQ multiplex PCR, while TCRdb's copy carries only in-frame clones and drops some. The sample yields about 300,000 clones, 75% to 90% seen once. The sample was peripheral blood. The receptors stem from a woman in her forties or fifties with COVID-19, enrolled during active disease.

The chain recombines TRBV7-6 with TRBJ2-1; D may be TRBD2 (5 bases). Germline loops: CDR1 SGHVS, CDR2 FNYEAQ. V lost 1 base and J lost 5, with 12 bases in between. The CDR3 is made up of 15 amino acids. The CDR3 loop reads CASSLGPGTNNEQFF. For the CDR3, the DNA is TGTGCCAGCAGCTTAGGACCGGGAACGAACAATGAGCAGTTCTTC.

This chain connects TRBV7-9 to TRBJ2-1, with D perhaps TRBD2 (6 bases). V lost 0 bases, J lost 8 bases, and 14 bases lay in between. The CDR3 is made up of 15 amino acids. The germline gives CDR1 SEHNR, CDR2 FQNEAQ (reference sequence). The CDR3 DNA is TGTGCCAGCAGCTTAGCCGGGGGAAGGGTCGATGAGCAGTTCTTC. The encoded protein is CASSLAGGRVDEQFF.

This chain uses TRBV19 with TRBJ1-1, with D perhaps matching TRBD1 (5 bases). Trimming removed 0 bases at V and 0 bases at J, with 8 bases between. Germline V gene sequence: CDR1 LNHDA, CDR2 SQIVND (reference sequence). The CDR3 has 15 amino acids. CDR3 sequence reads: CASSIERGLNTEAFF. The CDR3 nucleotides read TGTGCCAGTAGTATAGAAAGGGGATTGAACACTGAAGCTTTCTTT.

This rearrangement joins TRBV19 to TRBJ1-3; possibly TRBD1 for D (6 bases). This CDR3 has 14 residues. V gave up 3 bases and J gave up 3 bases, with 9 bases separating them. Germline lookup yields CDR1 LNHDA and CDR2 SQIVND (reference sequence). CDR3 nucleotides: TGTGCCAGTAGTATGGGGGGGCTTGGAAACACCATATATTTT. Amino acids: CASSMGGLGNTIYF.

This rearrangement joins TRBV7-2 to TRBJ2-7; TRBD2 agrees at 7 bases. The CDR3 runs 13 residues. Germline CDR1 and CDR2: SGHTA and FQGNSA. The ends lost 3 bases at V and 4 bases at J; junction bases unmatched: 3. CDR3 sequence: CASSFERDYEQYF. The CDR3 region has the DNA TGTGCCAGCAGCTTTGAGCGGGATTACGAGCAGTACTTC.

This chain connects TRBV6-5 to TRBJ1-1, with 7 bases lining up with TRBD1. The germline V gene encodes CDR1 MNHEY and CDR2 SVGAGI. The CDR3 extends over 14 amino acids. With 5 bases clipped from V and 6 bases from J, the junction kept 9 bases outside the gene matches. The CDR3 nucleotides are TGTGCCAGCAGTCCCCCGACAGGGAGGCCTGAAGCTTTCTTT. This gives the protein CASSPPTGRPEAFF.

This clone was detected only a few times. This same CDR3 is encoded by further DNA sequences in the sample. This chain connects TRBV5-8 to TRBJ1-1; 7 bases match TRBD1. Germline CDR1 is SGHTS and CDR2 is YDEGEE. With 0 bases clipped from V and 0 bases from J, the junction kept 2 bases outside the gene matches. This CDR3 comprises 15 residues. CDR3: CASSLGQGVNTEAFF. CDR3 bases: TGTGCCAGCAGCTTGGGACAGGGAGTGAACACTGAAGCTTTCTTT.

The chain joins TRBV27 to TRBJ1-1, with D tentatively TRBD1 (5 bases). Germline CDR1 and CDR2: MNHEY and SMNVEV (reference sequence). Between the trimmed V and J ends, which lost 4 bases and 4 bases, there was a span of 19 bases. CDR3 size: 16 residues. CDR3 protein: CASSSPRRGWGTEAFF. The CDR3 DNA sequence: TGTGCCAGCAGTTCCCCCCGAAGGGGCTGGGGCACTGAAGCTTTCTTT.

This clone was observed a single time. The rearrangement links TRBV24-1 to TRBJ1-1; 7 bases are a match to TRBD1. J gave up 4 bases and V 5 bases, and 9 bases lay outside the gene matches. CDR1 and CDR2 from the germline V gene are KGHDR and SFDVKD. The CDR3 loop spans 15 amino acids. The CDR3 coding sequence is TGTGCCACCAGTGGGGAAGACAGGGCCGGCACTGAAGCTTTCTTT. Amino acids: CATSGEDRAGTEAFF.

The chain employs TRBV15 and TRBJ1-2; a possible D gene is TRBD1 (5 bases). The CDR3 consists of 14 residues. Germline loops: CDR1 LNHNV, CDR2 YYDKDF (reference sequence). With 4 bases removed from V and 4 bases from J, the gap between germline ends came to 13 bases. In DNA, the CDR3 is TGTGCCACCAGCATCACGACAGATACCTATGGCTACACCTTC. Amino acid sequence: CATSITTDTYGYTF.

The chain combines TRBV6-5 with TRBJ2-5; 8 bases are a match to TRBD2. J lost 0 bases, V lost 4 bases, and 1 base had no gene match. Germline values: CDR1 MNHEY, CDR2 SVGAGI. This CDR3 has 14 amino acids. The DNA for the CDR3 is TGTGCCAGCAGTTCCGGGGGGGACCAAGAGACCCAGTACTTC. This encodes CASSSGGDQETQYF.

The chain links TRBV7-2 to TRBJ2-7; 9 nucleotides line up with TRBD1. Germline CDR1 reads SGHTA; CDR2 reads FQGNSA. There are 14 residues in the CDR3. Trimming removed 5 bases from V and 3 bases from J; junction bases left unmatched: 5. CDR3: CASSPGTGYYEQYF. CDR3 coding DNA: TGTGCCAGCAGCCCCGGGACAGGGTACTACGAGCAGTACTTC.

As DNA, the CDR3 is TGCGCCAGCGCGCAGGACTACGAGCAGTACTTC. It specifies CASAQDYEQYF. This sequence joins TRBV5-1 and TRBJ2-7; D is undetermined. Germline V CDR1 and CDR2: SGHRS, YFSETQ. This CDR3 is 11 amino acids long. V lost 7 bases and J 3 bases, leaving 8 bases between the germline ends.

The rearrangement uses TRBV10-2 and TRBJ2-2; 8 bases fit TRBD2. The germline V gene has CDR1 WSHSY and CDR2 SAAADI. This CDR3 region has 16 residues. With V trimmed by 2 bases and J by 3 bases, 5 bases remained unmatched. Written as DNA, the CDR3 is TGCGCCAGCAGTGAGCGCGGGAGGAGGGACACCGGGGAGCTGTTTTTT. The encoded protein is CASSERGRRDTGELFF.

The CDR3 loop is CASSPWQQANTEAFF. The CDR3 nucleotides read TGTGCCAGCAGCCCCTGGCAACAGGCGAACACTGAAGCTTTCTTT. The V gene is TRBV3-1 (or the pseudogene TRBV3-2), the J gene TRBJ1-1; tentative D call: TRBD1 (5 bases). This CDR3 is 15 amino acids long. With 4 bases removed from V and 1 base from J, the gap between germline ends came to 13 bases. The germline CDR1 and CDR2 sequences are LGHDT and YNNKEL (reference sequence).

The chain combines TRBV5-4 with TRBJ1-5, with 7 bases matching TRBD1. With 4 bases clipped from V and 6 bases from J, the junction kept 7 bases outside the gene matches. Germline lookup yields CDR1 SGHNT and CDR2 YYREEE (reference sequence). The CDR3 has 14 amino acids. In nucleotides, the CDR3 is TGTGCCAGCAGCACAGGGGCGGATGGTCAGCCCCAGCATTTT. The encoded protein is CASSTGADGQPQHF.

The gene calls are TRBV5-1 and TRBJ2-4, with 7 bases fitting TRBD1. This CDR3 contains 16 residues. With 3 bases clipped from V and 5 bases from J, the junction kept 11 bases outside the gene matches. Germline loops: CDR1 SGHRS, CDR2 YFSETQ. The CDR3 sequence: CASSSGRDRAQNIQYF. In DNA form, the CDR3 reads TGCGCCAGCAGCTCAGGAAGAGACAGGGCGCAAAACATTCAGTACTTC.

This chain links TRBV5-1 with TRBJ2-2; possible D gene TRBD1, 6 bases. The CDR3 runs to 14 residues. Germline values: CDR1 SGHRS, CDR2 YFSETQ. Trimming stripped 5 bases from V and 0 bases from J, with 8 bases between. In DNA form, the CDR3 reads TGCGCCAGCAGGAGGACAGCGAACACCGGGGAGCTGTTTTTT. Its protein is CASRRTANTGELFF.

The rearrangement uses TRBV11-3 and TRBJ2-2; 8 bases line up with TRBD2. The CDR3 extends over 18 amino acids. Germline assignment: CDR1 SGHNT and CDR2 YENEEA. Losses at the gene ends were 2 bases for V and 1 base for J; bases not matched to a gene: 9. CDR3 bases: TGTGCCAGCAGCTTACTAATGCCTACTAGCGGGAACACCGGGGAGCTGTTTTTT. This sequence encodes CASSLLMPTSGNTGELFF.

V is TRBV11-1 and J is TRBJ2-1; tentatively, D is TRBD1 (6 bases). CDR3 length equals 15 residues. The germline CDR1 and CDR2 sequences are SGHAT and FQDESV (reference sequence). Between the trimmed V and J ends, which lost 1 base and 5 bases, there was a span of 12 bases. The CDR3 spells CASSLEGGGNNEQFF. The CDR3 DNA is TGTGCCAGCAGCTTAGAAGGGGGTGGGAACAATGAGCAGTTCTTC.

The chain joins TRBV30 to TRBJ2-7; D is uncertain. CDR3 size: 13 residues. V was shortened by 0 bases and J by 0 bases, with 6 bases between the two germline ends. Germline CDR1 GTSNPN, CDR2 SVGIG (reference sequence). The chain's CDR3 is CAWSVVISYEQYF. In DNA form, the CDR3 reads TGTGCCTGGAGTGTTGTCATCTCCTACGAGCAGTACTTC. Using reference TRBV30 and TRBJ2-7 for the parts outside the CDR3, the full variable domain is SQTIHQWPATLVQPVGSPLSLECTVEGTSNPNLYWYRQAAGRGLQLLFYSVGIGQISSEVPQNLSASRPQDRQFILSSKKLLLSDSGFYLCAWSVVISYEQYFGPGTRLTVT.

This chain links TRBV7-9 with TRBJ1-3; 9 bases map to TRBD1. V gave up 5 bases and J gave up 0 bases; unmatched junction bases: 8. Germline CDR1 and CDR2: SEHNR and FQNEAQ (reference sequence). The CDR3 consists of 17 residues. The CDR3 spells CASSHGTGTFSGNTIYF. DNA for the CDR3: TGTGCCAGCAGCCACGGGACAGGGACGTTCTCTGGAAACACCATATATTTT.

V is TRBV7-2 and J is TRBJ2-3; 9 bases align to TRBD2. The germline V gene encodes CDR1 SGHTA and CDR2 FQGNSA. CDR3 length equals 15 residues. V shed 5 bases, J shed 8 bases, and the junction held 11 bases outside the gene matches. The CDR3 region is CASSQRLAGEGTQYF. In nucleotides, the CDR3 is TGTGCCAGCAGCCAAAGGTTAGCGGGAGAAGGTACGCAGTATTTT.

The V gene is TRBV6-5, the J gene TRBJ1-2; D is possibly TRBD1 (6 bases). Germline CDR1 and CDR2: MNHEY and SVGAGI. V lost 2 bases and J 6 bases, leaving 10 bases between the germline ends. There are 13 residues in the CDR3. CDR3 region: CASSYKRTDGYTF. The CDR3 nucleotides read TGTGCCAGCAGTTACAAAAGGACAGATGGCTACACCTTC.

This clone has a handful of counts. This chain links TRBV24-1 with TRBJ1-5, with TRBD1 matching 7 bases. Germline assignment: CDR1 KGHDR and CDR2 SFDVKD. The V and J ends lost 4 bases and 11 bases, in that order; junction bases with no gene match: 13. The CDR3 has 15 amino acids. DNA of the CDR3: TGTGCCACCAGTGACCCCCGGGACAGAAGTCTGACCCAGCATTTT. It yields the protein CATSDPRDRSLTQHF.

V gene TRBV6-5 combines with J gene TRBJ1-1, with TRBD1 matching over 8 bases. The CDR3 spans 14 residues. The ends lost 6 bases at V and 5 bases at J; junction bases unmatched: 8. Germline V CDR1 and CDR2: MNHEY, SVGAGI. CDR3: CASREDRAYTEAFF. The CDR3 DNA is TGTGCCAGCAGAGAGGACAGGGCCTATACTGAAGCTTTCTTT.

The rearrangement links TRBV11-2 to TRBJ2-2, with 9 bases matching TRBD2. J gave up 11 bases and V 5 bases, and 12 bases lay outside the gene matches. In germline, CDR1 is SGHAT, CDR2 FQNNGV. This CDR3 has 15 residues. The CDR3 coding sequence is TGTGCCAGCAGCCCATCCGGGACTAGCCCCACCGAGCTGTTTTTT. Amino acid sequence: CASSPSGTSPTELFF.